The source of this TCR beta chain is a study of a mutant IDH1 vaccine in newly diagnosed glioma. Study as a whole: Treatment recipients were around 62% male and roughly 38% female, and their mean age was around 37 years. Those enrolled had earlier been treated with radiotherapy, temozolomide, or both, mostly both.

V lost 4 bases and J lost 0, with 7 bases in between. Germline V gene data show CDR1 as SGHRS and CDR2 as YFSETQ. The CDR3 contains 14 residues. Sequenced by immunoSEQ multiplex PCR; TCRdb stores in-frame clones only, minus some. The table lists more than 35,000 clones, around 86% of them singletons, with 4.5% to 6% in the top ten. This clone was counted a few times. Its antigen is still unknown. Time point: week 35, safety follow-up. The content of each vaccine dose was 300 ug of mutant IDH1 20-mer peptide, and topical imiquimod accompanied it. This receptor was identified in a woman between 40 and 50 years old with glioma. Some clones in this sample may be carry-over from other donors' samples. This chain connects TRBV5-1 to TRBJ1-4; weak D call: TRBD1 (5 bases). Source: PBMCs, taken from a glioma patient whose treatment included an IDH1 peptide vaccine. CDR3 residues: CASSVGATNEKLFF. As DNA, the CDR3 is TGCGCCAGCAGCGTGGGGGCAACTAATGAAAAACTGTTTTTT.